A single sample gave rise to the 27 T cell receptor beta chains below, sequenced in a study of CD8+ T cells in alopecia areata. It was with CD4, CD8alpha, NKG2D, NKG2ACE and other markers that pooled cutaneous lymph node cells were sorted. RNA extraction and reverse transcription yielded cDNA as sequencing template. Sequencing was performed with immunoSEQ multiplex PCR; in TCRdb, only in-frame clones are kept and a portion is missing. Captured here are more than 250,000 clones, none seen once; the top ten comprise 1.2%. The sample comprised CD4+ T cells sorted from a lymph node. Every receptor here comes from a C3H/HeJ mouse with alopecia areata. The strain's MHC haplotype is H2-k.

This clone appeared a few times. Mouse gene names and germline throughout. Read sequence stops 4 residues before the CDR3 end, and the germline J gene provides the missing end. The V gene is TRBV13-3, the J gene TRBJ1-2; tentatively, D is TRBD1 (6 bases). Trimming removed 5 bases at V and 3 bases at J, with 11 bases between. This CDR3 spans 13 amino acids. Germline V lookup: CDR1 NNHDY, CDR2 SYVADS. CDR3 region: CASRYREDSDYTF. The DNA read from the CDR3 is TGTGCCAGCAGGTACAGGGAGGACTCC.

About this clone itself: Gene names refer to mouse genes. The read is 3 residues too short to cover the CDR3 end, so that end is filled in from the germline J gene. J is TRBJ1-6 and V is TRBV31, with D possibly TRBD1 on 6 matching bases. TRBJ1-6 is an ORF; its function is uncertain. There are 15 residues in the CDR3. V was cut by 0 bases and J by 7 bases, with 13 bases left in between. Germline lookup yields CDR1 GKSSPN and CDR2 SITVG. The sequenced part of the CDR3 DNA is TGTGCCTGGAGTCTCCAACAGGGAGGGAATTCGCCC. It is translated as CAWSLQQGGNSP. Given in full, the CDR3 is CAWSLQQGGNSPLYF.

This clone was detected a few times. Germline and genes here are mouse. CDR3 DNA (partial): TGTGCCAGCAGCCGGACAAAAAATAATTCGCCC. Its translation: CASSRTKNNSP. The whole CDR3 sequence reads CASSRTKNNSPLYF. The chain employs TRBV4 and TRBJ1-6; possible D gene TRBD1, 5 bases. Read coverage stops 3 residues before the CDR3 terminus; the germline J gene supplies the remainder. TRBJ1-6 qualifies as an ORF whose function is uncertain. CDR1 and CDR2 (germline): LGHDT, YNNKQL (reference sequence). V dropped 5 bases and J dropped 5 bases, with 10 bases sitting between them. This CDR3 comprises 14 residues.

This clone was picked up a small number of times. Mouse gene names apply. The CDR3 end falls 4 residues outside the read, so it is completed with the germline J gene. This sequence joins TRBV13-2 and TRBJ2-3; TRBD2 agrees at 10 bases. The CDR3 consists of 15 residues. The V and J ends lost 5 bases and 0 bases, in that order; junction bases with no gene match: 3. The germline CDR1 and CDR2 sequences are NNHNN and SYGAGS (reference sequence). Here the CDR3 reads CASGDWGISAETLYF. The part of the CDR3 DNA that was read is TGTGCCAGCGGGGACTGGGGGATTAGTGCAGAA.

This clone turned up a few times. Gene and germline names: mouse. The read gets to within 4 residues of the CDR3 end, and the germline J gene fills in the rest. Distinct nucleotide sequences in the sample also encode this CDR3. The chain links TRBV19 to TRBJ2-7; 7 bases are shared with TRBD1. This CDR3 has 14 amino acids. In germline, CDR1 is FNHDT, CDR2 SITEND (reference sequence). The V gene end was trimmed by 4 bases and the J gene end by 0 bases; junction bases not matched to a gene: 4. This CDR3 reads CASSLRDSSYEQYF. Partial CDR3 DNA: TGTGCCAGCAGTCTCCGGGACAGCTCCTAT.

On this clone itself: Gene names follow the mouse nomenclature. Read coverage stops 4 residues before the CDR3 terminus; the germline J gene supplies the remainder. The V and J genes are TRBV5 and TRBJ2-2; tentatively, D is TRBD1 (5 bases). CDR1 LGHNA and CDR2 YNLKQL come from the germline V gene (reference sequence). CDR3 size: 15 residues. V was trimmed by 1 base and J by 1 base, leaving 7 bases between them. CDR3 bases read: TGTGCCAGCAGCCAAGCGAGGGGAAACACCGGG. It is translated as CASSQARGNTG. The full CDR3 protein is CASSQARGNTGQLYF.

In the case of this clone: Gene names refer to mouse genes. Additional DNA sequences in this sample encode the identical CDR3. CDR3 bases read: TGTGCCAGCAGCCAAGGGACTGGGGGGGATGCT. It specifies CASSQGTGGDA. The whole CDR3 region reads CASSQGTGGDAEQFF. This chain links TRBV5 with TRBJ2-1, with 12 bases identical to TRBD2. From the germline J gene comes the end of the CDR3, since the read stops 4 residues before it. Germline-derived CDR1 and CDR2 are LGHNA and YNLKQL (reference sequence). The J segment lost 5 bases and the V segment lost 1 base, leaving 0 bases of the junction unmatched. This CDR3 spans 15 amino acids.

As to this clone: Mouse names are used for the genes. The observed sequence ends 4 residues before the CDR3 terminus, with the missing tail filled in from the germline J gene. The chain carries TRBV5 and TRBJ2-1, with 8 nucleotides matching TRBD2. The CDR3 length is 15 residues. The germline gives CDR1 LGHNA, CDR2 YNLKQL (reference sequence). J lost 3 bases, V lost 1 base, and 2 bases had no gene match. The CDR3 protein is CASSQVWGAYAEQFF. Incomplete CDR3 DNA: TGTGCCAGCAGCCAAGTCTGGGGGGCCTATGCT.

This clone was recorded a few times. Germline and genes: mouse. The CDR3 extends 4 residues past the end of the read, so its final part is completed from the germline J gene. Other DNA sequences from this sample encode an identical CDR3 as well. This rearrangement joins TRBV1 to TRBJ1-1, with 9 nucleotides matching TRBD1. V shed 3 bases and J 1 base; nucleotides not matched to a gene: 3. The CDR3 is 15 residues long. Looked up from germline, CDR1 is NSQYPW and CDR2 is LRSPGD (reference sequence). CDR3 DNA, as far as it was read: TGCACCTGCAGTGCCGGGACAGGGAAAAACACA. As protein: CTCSAGTGKNT. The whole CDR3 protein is CTCSAGTGKNTEVFF. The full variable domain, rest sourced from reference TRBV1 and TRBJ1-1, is VTLLEQNPRWRLVPRGQAVNLRCILKNSQYPWMSWYQQDLQKQLQWLFTLRSPGDKEVKSLPGADYLATRVTDTELRLQVANMSQGRTLYCTCSAGTGKNTEVFFGKGTRLTVV.

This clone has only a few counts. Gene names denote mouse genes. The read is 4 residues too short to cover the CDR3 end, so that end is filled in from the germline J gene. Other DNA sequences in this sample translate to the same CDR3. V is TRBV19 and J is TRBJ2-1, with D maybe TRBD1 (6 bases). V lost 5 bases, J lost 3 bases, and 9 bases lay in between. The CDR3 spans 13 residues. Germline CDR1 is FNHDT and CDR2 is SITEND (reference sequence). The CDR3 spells CASSRGLYAEQFF. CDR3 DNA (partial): TGTGCCAGCAGCAGGGGCCTCTATGCT.

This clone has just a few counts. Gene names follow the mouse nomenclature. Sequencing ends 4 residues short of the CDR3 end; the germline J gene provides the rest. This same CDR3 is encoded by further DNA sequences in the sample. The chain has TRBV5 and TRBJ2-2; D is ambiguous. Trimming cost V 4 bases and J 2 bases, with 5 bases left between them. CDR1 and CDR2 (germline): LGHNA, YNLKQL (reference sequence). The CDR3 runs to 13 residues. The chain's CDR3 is CASSPLNTGQLYF. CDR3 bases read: TGTGCCAGCAGCCCCCTTAACACCGGG.

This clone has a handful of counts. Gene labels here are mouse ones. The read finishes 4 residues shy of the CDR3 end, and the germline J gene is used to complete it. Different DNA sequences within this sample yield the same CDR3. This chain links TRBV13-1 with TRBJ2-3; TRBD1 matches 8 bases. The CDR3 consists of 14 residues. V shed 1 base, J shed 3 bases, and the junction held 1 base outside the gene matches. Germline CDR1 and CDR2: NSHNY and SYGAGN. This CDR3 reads CASSDRQGAETLYF. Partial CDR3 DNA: TGTGCCAGCAGTGATAGACAGGGGGCAGAA.

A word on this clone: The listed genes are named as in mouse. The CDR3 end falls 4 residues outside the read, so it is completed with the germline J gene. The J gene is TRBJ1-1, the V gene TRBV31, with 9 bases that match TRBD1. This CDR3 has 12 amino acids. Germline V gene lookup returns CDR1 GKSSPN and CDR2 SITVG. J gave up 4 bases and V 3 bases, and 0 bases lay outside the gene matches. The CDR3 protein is CAWRTGGTEVFF. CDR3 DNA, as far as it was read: TGTGCCTGGAGGACAGGGGGCACA.

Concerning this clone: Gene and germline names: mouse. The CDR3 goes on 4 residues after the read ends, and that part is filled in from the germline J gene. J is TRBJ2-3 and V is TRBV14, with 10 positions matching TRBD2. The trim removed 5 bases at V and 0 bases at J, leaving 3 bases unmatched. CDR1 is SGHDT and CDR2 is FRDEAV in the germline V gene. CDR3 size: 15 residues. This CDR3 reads CASRDWGFSAETLYF. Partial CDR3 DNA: TGTGCCAGCAGGGACTGGGGGTTTAGTGCAGAA.

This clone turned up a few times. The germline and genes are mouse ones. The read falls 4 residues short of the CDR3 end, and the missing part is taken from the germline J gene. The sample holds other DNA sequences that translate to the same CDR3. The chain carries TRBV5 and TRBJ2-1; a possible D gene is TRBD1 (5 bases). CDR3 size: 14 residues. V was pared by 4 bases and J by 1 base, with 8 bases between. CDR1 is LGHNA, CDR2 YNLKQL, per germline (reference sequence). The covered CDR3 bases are TGTGCCAGCAGCCCGCAGGGAAACTATGCT. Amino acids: CASSPQGNYA. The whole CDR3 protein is CASSPQGNYAEQFF.

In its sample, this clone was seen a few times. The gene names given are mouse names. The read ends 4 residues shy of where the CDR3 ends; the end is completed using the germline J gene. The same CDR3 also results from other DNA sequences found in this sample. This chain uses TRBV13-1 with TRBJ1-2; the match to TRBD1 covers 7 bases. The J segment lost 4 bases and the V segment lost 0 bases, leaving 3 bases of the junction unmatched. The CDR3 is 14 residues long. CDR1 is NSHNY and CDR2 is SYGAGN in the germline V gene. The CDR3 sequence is CASSDEGAGSDYTF. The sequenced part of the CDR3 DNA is TGTGCCAGCAGTGATGAGGGGGCGGGCTCC.

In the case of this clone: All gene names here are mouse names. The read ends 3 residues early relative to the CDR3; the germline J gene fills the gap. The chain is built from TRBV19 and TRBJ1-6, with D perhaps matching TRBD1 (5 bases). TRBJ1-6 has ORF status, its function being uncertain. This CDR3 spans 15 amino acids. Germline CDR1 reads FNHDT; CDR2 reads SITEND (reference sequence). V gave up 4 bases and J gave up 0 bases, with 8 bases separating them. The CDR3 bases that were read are TGTGCCAGCAGTTCAGGGATTTCCTATAATTCGCCC. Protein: CASSSGISYNSP. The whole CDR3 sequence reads CASSSGISYNSPLYF.

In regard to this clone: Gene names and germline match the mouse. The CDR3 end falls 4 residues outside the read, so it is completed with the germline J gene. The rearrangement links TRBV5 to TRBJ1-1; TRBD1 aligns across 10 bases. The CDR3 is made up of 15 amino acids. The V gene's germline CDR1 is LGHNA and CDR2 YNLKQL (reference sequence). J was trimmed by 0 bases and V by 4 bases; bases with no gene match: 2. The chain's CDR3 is CASSLGQGKNTEVFF. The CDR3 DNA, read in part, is TGTGCCAGCAGCCTGGGACAGGGGAAGAACACA.

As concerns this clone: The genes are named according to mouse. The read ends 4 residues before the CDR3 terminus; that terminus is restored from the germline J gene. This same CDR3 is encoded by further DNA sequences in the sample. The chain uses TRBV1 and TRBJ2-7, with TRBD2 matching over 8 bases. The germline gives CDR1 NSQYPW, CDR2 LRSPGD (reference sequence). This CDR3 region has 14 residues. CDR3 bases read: TGCACCTGCAGTGCAGCCACTGGGGGTTAT. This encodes CTCSAATGGY. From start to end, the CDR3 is CTCSAATGGYEQYF.

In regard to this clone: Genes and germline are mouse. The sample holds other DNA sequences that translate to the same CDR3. Partial CDR3 DNA: TGTGCCAGCAAGGACTGGGGTAGTGCAGAA. Residues: CASKDWGSAE. The whole CDR3 sequence is CASKDWGSAETLYF. This chain joins TRBV13-3 and TRBJ2-3, with 9 bases aligning to TRBD2. The read ends 4 residues early relative to the CDR3; the germline J gene fills the gap. J lost 0 bases, V lost 6 bases, and 2 bases had no gene match. The germline V gene encodes CDR1 NNHDY and CDR2 SYVADS. There are 14 residues in the CDR3.

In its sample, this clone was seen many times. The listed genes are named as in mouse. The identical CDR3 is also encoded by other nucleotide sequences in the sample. The CDR3 bases that were read are TGCACCTGCAGTGGGGACACCTAT. As protein: CTCSGDTY. From start to end, the CDR3 is CTCSGDTYEQYF. The J gene is TRBJ2-7, the V gene TRBV1; possibly TRBD1 for D (6 bases). The read ends 4 residues shy of where the CDR3 ends; the end is completed using the germline J gene. Germline V gives CDR1 NSQYPW, CDR2 LRSPGD (reference sequence). The CDR3 sequence is 12 residues long. Between the trimmed V and J ends, which lost 4 bases and 2 bases, there was a span of 6 bases.

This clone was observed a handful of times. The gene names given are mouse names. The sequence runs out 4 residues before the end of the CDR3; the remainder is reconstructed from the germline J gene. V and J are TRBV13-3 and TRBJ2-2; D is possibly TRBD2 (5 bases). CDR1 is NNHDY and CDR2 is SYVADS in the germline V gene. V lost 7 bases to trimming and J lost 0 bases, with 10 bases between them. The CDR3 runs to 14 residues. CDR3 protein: CASFLGSNTGQLYF. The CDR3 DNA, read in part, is TGTGCCAGCTTCCTGGGCTCAAACACCGGG.

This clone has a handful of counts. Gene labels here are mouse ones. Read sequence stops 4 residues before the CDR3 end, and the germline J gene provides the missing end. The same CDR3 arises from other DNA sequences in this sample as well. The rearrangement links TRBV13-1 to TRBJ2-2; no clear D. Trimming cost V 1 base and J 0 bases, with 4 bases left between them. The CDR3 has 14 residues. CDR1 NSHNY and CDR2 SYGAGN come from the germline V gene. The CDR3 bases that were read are TGTGCCAGCAGTGATCATACAAACACCGGG. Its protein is CASSDHTNTG. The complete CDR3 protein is CASSDHTNTGQLYF.

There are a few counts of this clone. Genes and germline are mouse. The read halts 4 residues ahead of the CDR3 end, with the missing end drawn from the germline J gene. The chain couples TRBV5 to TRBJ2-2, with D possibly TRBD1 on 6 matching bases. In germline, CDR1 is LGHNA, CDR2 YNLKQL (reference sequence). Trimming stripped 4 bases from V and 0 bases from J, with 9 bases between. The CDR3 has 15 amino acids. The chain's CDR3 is CASSLRGANTGQLYF. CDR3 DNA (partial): TGTGCCAGCAGCCTCAGGGGTGCAAACACCGGG.

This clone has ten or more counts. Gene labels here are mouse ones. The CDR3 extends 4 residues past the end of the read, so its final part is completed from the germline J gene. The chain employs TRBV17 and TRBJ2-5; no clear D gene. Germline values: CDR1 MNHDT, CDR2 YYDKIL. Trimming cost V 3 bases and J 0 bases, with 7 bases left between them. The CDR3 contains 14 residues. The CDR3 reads CASSSLVNQDTQYF. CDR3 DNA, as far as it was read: TGTGCTAGCAGTAGCTTGGTTAACCAAGAC.

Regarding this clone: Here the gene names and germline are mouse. CDR3 amino acids: CASSQPDWGGSAETLYF. The sequenced part of the CDR3 DNA is TGTGCCAGCAGCCAACCCGACTGGGGGGGTAGTGCAGAA. The chain joins TRBV5 to TRBJ2-3; 11 nucleotides match TRBD2. From the germline J gene comes the end of the CDR3, since the read stops 4 residues before it. CDR1 LGHNA and CDR2 YNLKQL come from the germline V gene (reference sequence). The CDR3 contains 17 residues. V dropped 2 bases and J dropped 0; count of bases not matched to a gene: 4.

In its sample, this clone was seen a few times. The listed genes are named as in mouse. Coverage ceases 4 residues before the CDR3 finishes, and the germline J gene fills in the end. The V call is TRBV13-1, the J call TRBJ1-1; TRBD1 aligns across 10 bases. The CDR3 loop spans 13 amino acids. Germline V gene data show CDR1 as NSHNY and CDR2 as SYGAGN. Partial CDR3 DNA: TGTGCCAGCAGTGGGGACAGGGGTGGA. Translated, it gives CASSGDRGG. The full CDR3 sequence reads CASSGDRGGEVFF.